The clone carrying this TCR beta chain was counted at least ten times. Its specificity is not known. This record comes from a study of CD8 T cells in ankylosing spondylitis. Whole-study results and caveats: In ankylosing spondylitis blood, a motif of roughly eight highly homologous TCR beta variants appeared characteristic.

V was trimmed by 0 bases and J by 8 bases, leaving 16 bases between them. Germline V gene sequence: CDR1 MGHDK, CDR2 SYGVNS. The CDR3 length is 15 residues. Making use of molecular barcodes, quantitative 5'-RACE generated TCR beta libraries. Via MiXCR, TCRdb re-called the 5' RACE reads, giving one row per CDR3 protein. The repertoire holds some 130,000 distinct CDR3 sequences, with over 10% as singletons. The specimen was blood, either unsorted or a sorted T cell fraction (not recorded which). The source is a female donor with ankylosing spondylitis or in good health (not recorded which). The chain couples TRBV25-1 to TRBJ1-2, with D unclear. CDR3 protein: CASSEYKGNLEGYTF. CDR3 nucleotides: TGTGCCAGCAGTGAATATAAGGGCAACCTCGAGGGCTACACCTTC.